The clone carrying this T cell receptor (beta chain) was observed a handful of times. Its target is unknown. TCRdb independently ran MiXCR on the reads; one entry per CDR3 protein. The data show about 47,000 distinct CDR3 sequences, with around 18% seen just once and about 53% held by the top ten. These data come from a study of T cell repertoires in cytomegalovirus infection. Findings of the study overall: Of the TCR beta families, the public ones yielded a cumulative frequency that identified carriers of CMV plus the relevant HLA.

There are 15 residues in the CDR3. The germline CDR1 and CDR2 sequences are LNHDA and SQIVND (reference sequence). Trimming left V 1 base short and J 0 bases short, with 9 bases between. This material consisted of CD8+ T cells from cultured PBMCs, taken from culture after CMV antigen stimulation. The sequence was collected from a human donor in good health (CMV status not recorded). Some clones in this sample may be carry-over from other donors' samples. J is TRBJ1-1 and V is TRBV19; no reliable D call. This chain's CDR3 is CASSIALLMNTEAFF. The CDR3 DNA reads TGTGCCAGTAGTATAGCGTTACTTATGAACACTGAAGCTTTCTTT. The whole variable domain, filled in from reference TRBV19 and TRBJ1-1, reads DGGITQSPKYLFRKEGQNVTLSCEQNLNHDAMYWYRQDPGQGLRLIYYSQIVNDFQKGDIAEGYSVSREKKESFPLTVTSAQKNPTAFYLCASSIALLMNTEAFFGQGTRLTVV.